The clone carrying this T cell receptor (beta chain) was seen more than once but under ten times. What it recognizes is unknown. TCRdb passed the RACE reads through MiXCR, listing each CDR3 protein once. The table has around 380,000 distinct CDR3 sequences, over 5% seen once. Trimming took 1 base from V and 9 from J, leaving 20 bases between them. Germline V CDR1 and CDR2: SGHRS, YFSETQ. The CDR3 has 17 residues. Time point described: pre-sensitization, week 0. The treatment denotes: therapeutic diphenylcyclopropenone sensitization with weekly scalp DPC. Ahead of each patch test application, blood was drawn. Total RNA was isolated from whole blood that had not been fractionated. This sample is drawn from a study of human T cells and chemical hapten exposure. Study overall: TCR yield per sample varied, mainly due to pooled library volumes.

Whole-study findings and limits: Compared to controls, expanded TCRs made significantly more large clusters of similar CDR3s.

The sequenced sample was whole blood, obtained in connection with sensitization to the hapten diphenylcyclopropenone (DPC). The J gene is TRBJ1-6, the V gene TRBV5-1; possible D gene TRBD1, 5 bases. The receptor was derived from a woman under 30 with alopecia areata. Some clones in this sample may be carry-over from other donors' samples. In DNA, the CDR3 is TGCGCCAGCAGCTTGTTGAACCGGGGCAGGGCAGGTTCACCCCTCCACTTT. Its translation: CASSLLNRGRAGSPLHF.